These T cell receptor beta chains were read from a single sample in a study of cytomegalovirus exposure and HLA in healthy donors. Clones were sequenced by immunoSEQ multiplex PCR, and TCRdb holds only the in-frame ones, with some missing. Its table lists about 130,000 clones. Sequenced: PBMCs. These receptors were taken from a man aged 40-50 years in good health and CMV-seronegative. CDR3s include the opening cysteine and the closing phenylalanine or tryptophan. Each record gives: D gene, V gene, J gene, CDR3 protein, CDR3 DNA. The D gene is left open where the match is weak.

-,TRBV2,TRBJ1-5,CASRAGVSQPQHF,TGTGCCAGCAGGGCAGGGGTGAGTCAGCCCCAGCATTTT
-,TRBV11-2,TRBJ2-7,CASSLIQRSYEQYF,TGTGCCAGCAGCCTCATACAGAGATCTTACGAGCAGTACTTC
-,TRBV10-1,TRBJ2-7,CASSEFSRAEQYF,TGCGCCAGCAGTGAGTTTTCCAGGGCCGAGCAGTACTTC
-,TRBV11-2,TRBJ2-7,CASSYRTGRGEQYF,TGTGCCAGCAGCTATCGGACAGGGAGGGGCGAGCAGTACTTC
TRBD2,TRBV5-6,TRBJ2-1,CASSWRLAGSYNEQFF,TGTGCCAGCAGCTGGCGACTAGCGGGGTCCTACAATGAGCAGTTCTTC
-,TRBV9,TRBJ2-2,CASSALSGGGTGELFF,TGTGCCAGCAGCGCCCTGTCCGGAGGAGGGACCGGGGAGCTGTTTTTT
TRBD2,TRBV11-2,TRBJ2-1,CASSQLAGAYNEQFF,TGTGCCAGCAGCCAACTAGCGGGAGCATACAATGAGCAGTTCTTC
TRBD2,TRBV10-3,TRBJ2-3,CAINPGLAGDTQYF,TGTGCCATCAACCCGGGACTAGCGGGAGATACGCAGTATTTT
TRBD2,TRBV7-2,TRBJ2-5,CASSLVWLAGETQYF,TGTGCCAGCAGCTTAGTGTGGTTAGCGGGGGAGACCCAGTACTTC
-,TRBV19,TRBJ2-7,CASSIPRSSYEQYF,TGTGCCAGTAGTATTCCTCGGAGCTCCTACGAGCAGTACTTC
-,TRBV5-1,TRBJ1-2,CASSLATGGVSDGYTF,TGCGCCAGCAGCCTGGCAACGGGGGGGGTGTCCGATGGCTACACCTTC
TRBD2,TRBV5-1,TRBJ2-1,CASSITSGPYNEQFF,TGCGCCAGCAGCATTACTAGCGGGCCCTACAATGAGCAGTTCTTC
-,TRBV6-5,TRBJ1-3,CATQEGTGATIYF,TGTGCCACACAAGAGGGTACGGGCGCCACCATATATTTT
-,TRBV19,TRBJ2-7,CASSILSGTGYEQYF,TGTGCCAGTAGTATACTTAGCGGTACCGGCTACGAGCAGTACTTC
TRBD1,TRBV10-1,TRBJ1-2,CASSKDRGRRDYGYTF,TGCGCCAGCAGTAAGGACAGGGGGCGTAGGGACTATGGCTACACCTTC
-,TRBV5-6,TRBJ2-5,CASSLWPAGETQYF,TGTGCCAGCAGCTTGTGGCCAGCGGGAGAGACCCAGTACTTC
TRBD1,TRBV9,TRBJ1-1,CASSPSSWTGRYTEAFF,TGTGCCAGCAGCCCATCCTCATGGACAGGGCGGTATACTGAAGCTTTCTTT
TRBD1,TRBV11-3,TRBJ2-7,CASSPYRDSEQYF,TGTGCCAGCAGCCCCTACCGGGACAGCGAGCAGTACTTC